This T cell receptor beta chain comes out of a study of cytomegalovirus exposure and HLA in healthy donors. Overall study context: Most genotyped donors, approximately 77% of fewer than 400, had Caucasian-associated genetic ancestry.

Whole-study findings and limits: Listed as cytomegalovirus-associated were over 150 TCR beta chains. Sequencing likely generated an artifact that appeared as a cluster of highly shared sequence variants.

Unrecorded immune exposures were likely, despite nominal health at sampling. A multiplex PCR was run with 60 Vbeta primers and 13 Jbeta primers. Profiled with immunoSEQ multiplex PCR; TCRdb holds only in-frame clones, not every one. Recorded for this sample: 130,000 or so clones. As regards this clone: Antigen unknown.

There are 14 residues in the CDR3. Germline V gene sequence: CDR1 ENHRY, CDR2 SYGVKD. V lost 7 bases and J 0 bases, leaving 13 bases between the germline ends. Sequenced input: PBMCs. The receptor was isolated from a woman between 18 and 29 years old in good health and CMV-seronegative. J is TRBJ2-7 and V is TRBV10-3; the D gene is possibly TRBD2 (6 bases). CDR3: CAITPSGSSYEQYF. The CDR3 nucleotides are TGTGCCATCACTCCGTCCGGGAGCTCCTACGAGCAGTACTTC.